The source of this T cell receptor beta chain is a study of tumor and adjacent non-tumor tissue in lung cancer. V lost 10 bases and J lost 5, with 24 bases in between. Germline V gives CDR1 SGHRS, CDR2 YFSETQ. The CDR3 has 15 residues. This sample's RNA came from whole unsorted tissue. More than 3 cm separated this lung sample from the edge of the tumor. Three rounds of nested PCR, following a modified ARM-PCR protocol, produced the TCRbeta library. TCRdb analysed the multiplex PCR reads with MiXCR anew, one entry per CDR3 protein. The sample has approximately 68,000 distinct CDR3 sequences; more than 75% are singletons. Points from the study as a whole: Patients with more diverse tumor TCRs had worse survival. In normal lung, the top 100 clones were significantly more dominant than in tumor.

With regard to this clonotype: Its antigen is not known.

Sequenced material: distant non-tumor lung tissue. This clonotype was obtained from a man aged 60-69 years with non-small cell lung cancer. The genes are TRBV5-1 and TRBJ1-1, with D maybe TRBD1 (5 bases). CDR3 sequence reads: CADSLAVGEWTEAFF. As DNA, the CDR3 is TGCGCCGACAGCTTGGCCGTAGGAGAATGGACTGAAGCTTTCTTT.